This T cell receptor beta chain was profiled in a study of response to subunit inactivated influenza vaccine. TCRdb recomputed calls from the RT-PCR reads with MiXCR, one row per CDR3 protein. This sample yields about 570,000 distinct CDR3 sequences, of which 10% to 12% are seen a single time; about 10% belongs to the top ten. General observations from the study: Authors suggested seasonal influenza vaccinations each recruit few new T cells.

The CDR3 extends over 14 amino acids. The V segment lost 6 bases and the J segment 14 bases; nucleotides outside the gene matches: 15. CDR1 is MNHEY and CDR2 is SMNVEV in the germline V gene (reference sequence). Comments on this clonotype: The target antigen is unknown.

A further study also used this sample, focusing on T cells expressing NK-cell markers. From that study: The authors generated TCR beta cDNA through 5'RACE template switching with UMIs. Seropositivity for HCMV was found in most of the eight sequenced donors, with one seronegative. Dominant NKG2C+ clonotypes made up roughly 1.0-8% of CD8+ T cells in several donors. The same clonotypes also predominated in the CD3+CD56-NKG2C+ fraction of a handful of donors.

J is TRBJ2-3 and V is TRBV27; 9 bases are a match to TRBD1. Here the sequenced sample was PBMCs from blood, taken on the day of vaccination. The sequence was obtained from a man in his fifties or sixties who received an inactivated influenza vaccine. The CDR3 loop is CASSQILGTGRWYF. CDR3 bases: TGTGCCAGCAGCCAAATACTCGGGACAGGGCGGTGGTATTTT.